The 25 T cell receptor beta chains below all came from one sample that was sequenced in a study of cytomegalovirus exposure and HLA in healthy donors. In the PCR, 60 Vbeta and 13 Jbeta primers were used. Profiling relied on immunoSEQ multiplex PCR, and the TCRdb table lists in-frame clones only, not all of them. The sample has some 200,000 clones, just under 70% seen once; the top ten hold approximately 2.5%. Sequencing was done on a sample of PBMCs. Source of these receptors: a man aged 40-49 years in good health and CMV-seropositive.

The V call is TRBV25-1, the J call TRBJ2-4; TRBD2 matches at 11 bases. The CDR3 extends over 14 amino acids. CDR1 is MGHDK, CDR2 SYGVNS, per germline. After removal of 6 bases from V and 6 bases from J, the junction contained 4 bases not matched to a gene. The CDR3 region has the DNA TGTGCCAGCAGCATAGCGGGGGGGCGAAACATTCAGTACTTC. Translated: CASSIAGGRNIQYF.

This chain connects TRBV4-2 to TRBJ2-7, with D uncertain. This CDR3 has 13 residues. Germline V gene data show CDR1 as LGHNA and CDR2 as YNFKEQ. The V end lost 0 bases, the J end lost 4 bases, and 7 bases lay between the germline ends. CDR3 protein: CASSQEDLYEQYF. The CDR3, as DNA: TGTGCCAGCAGCCAAGAAGACTTGTACGAGCAGTACTTC.

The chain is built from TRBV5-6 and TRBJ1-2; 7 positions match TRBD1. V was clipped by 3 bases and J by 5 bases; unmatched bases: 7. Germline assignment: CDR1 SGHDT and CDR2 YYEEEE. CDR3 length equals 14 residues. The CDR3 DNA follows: TGTGCCAGCAGCTCCCGGGGACAGTCTTATGGCTACACCTTC. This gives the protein CASSSRGQSYGYTF.

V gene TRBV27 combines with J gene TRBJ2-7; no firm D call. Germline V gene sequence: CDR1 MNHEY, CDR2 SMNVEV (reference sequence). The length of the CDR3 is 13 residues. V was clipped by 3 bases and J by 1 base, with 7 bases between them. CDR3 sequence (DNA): TGTGCCAGCAGTTTTTCCGAGTCCTACGAGCAGTACTTC. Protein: CASSFSESYEQYF.

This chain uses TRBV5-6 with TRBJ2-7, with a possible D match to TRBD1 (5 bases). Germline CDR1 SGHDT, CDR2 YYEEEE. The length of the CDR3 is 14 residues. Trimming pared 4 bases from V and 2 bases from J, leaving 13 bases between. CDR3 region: CASSMTETAYEQYF. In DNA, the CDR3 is TGTGCCAGCAGCATGACAGAAACCGCCTACGAGCAGTACTTC.

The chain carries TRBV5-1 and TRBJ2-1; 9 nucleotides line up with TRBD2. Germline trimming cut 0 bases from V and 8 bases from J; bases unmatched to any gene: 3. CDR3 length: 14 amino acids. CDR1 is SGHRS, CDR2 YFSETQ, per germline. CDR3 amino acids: CASSLGASGDEQFF. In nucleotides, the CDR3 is TGCGCCAGCAGCTTGGGGGCTAGCGGGGATGAGCAGTTCTTC. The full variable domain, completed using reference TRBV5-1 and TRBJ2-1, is KAGVTQTPRYLIKTRGQQVTLSCSPISGHRSVSWYQQTPGQGLQFLFEYFSETQRNKGNFPGRFSGRQFSNSRSEMNVSTLELGDSALYLCASSLGASGDEQFFGPGTRLTVL.

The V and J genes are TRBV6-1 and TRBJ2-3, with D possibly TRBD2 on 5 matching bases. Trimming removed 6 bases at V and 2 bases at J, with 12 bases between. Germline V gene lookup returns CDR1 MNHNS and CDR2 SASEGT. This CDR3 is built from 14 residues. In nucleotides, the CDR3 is TGTGCCAGCAGGGTAGGGAGATTCACAGATACGCAGTATTTT. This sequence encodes CASRVGRFTDTQYF.

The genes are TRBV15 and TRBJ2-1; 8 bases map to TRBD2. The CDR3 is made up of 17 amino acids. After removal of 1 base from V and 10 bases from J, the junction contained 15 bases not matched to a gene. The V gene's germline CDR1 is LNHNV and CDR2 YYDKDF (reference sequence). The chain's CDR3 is CATSRATTIGGALEQFF. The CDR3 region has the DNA TGTGCCACCAGCAGAGCAACCACTATCGGGGGGGCATTAGAGCAGTTCTTC.

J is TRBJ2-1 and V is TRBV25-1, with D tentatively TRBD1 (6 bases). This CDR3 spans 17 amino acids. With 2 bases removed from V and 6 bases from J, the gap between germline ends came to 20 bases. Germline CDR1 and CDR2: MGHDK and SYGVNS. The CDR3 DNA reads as TGTGCCAGCAGTGAAACAGGGTCCACCCCCCTTATCAATGAGCAGTTCTTC. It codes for CASSETGSTPLINEQFF.

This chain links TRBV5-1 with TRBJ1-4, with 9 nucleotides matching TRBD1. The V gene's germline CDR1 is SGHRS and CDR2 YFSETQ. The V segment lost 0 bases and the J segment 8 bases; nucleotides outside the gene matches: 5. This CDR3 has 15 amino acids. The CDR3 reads CASSLAGTGNEKLFF. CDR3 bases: TGCGCCAGCAGCTTGGCCGGGACAGGGAACGAAAAACTGTTTTTT. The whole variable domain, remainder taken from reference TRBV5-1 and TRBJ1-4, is KAGVTQTPRYLIKTRGQQVTLSCSPISGHRSVSWYQQTPGQGLQFLFEYFSETQRNKGNFPGRFSGRQFSNSRSEMNVSTLELGDSALYLCASSLAGTGNEKLFFGSGTQLSVL.

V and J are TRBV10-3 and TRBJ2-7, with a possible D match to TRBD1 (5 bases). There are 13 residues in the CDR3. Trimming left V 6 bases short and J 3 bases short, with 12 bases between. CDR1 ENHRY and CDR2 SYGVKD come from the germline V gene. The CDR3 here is CAIRSRQNYEQYF. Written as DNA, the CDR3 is TGTGCCATCAGATCAAGACAGAACTACGAGCAGTACTTC.

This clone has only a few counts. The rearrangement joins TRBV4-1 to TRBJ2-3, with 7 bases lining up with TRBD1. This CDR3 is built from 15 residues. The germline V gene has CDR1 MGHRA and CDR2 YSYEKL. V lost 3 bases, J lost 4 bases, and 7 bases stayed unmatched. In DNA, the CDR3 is TGCGCCAGCAGCCAGAAGACAGGGTACGCAGATACGCAGTATTTT. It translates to CASSQKTGYADTQYF.

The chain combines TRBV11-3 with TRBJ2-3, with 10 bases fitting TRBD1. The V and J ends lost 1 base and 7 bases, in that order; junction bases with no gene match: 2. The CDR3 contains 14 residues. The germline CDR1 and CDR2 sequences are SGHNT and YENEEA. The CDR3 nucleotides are TGTGCCAGCAGCTTAGGACAGGGGGCTTATACGCAGTATTTT. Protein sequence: CASSLGQGAYTQYF.

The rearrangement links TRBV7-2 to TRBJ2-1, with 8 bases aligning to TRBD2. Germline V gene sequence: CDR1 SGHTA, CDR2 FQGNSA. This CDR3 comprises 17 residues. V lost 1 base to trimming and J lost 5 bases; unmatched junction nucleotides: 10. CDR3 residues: CASSLGGGGGRDNEQFF. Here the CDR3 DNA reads TGTGCCAGCAGCTTAGGCGGCGGCGGGGGGAGGGACAATGAGCAGTTCTTC.

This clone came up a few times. CDR3 in amino acids: CASTEGGKVSQETQYF. CDR3 nucleotide sequence: TGTGCCAGCACCGAGGGGGGGAAGGTTAGTCAAGAGACCCAGTACTTC. This chain joins TRBV5-6 and TRBJ2-5; D perhaps matches TRBD2 (7 bases). The CDR3 is made up of 16 amino acids. Trimming shortened V by 6 bases and J by 2 bases, and 20 bases separated the two germline ends. Germline CDR1 reads SGHDT; CDR2 reads YYEEEE.

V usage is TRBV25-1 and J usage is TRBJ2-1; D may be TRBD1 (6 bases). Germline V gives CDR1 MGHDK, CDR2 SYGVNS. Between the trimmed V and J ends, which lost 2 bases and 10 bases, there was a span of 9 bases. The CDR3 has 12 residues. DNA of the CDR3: TGTGCCAGCAGTGAAACAGGGTACGAGCAGTTCTTC. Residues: CASSETGYEQFF.

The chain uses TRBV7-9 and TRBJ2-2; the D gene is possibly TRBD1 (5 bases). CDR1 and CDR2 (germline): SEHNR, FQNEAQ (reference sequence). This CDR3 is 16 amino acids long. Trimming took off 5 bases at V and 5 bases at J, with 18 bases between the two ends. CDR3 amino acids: CASSTYSGQRTGELFF. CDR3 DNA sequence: TGTGCCAGCAGCACCTACTCAGGGCAGAGAACCGGGGAGCTGTTTTTT.

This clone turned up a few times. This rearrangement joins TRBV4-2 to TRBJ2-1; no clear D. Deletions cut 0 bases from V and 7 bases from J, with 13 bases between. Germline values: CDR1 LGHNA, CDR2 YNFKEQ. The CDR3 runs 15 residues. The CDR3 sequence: CASSQDRLVYNEQFF. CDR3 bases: TGTGCCAGCAGCCAAGATCGGCTAGTATATAATGAGCAGTTCTTC.

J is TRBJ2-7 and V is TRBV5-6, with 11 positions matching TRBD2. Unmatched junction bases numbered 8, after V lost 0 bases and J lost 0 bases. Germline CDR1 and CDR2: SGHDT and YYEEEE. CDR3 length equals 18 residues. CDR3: CASSLAGLAVLVSYEQYF. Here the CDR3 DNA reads TGTGCCAGCAGCTTGGCGGGACTAGCGGTCCTAGTCTCCTACGAGCAGTACTTC.

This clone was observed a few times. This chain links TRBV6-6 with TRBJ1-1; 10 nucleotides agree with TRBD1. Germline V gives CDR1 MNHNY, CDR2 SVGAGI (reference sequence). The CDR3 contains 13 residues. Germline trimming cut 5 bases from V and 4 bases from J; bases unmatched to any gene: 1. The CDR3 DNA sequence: TGTGCCAGCAGTCGACAGGGGGCCACTGAAGCTTTCTTT. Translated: CASSRQGATEAFF.

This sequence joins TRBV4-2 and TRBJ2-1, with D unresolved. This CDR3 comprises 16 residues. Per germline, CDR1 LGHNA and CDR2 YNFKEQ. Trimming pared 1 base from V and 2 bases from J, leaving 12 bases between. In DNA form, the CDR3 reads TGTGCCAGCAGCCAAGCCGACGGAGTTACCTACAATGAGCAGTTCTTC. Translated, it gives CASSQADGVTYNEQFF.

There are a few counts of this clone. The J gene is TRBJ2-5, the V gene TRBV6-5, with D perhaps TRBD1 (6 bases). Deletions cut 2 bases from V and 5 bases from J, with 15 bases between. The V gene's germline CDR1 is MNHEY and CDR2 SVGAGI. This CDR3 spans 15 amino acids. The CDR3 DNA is TGTGCCAGCAGTTACCCCCAGGCAGGGGTGGAGACCCAGTACTTC. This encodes CASSYPQAGVETQYF.

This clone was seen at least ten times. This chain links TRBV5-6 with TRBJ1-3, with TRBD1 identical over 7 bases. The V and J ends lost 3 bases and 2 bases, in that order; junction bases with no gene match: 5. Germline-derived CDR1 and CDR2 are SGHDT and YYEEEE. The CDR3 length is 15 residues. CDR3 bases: TGTGCCAGCAGCTCATTCACAGGGGCTGGAAACACCATATATTTT. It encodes CASSSFTGAGNTIYF.

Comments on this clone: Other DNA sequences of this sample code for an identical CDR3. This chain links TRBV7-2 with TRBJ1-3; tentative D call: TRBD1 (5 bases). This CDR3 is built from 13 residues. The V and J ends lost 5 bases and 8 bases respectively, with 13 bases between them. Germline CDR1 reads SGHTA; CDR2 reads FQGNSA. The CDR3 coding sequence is TGTGCCAGCAGCCCGCAGGGACTAGACACCATATATTTT. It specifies CASSPQGLDTIYF. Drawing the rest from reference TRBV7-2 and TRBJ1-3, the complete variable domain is GAGVSQSPSNKVTEKGKDVELRCDPISGHTALYWYRQSLGQGLEFLIYFQGNSAPDKSGLPSDRFSAERTGGSVSTLTIQRTQQEDSAVYLCASSPQGLDTIYFGEGSWLTVV.

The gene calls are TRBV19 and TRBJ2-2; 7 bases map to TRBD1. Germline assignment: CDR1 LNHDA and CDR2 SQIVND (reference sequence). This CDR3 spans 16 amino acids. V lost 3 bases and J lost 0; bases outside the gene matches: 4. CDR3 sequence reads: CASSILGTANTGELFF. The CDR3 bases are TGTGCCAGTAGTATCCTCGGGACAGCGAACACCGGGGAGCTGTTTTTT.